This T cell receptor beta chain was found in a study of T cell repertoires in cytomegalovirus infection. Study results and caveats: There were HLA-C-restricted CMV-specific TCR beta clonotypes dominating the ex vivo response.

Trimming took off 3 bases at V and 0 bases at J, with 8 bases between the two ends. Germline assignment: CDR1 SQVTM and CDR2 ANQGSEA. This CDR3 spans 13 amino acids. MiXCR was run by TCRdb on the reads, yielding one entry per CDR3 protein. The table has 600,000 to 800,000 distinct CDR3 sequences, 24% seen once. This clonotype was seen only a few times. Its antigen is still unknown. The sequenced material came from CD8+ T cells from PBMCs. The gene calls are TRBV29-1 and TRBJ2-5, with D uncertain. The sequence came from a human donor in good health (CMV status not recorded). Some clones in this sample may be carry-over from other donors' samples. The CDR3 reads CSVEHWDQETQYF. CDR3 DNA sequence: TGCAGCGTTGAGCATTGGGACCAAGAGACCCAGTACTTC.